This T cell receptor beta chain derives from a study of blood T cell repertoires in COVID-19. In the study overall: Samples representing acute and convalescent COVID-19 were sourced from the United States, Italy and Spain. PBMCs, B-cell-depleted T cells, or T cells provided the cDNA or gDNA that made up the material.

In the original processing: For nucleated cells, counts were estimated from reference gene primer amplification. Here immunoSEQ multiplex PCR was the method, and the copy in TCRdb shows in-frame clones only, minus some. V, J and clone size were drawn from that table, and D and trimming were deduced from the DNA. Counted here are 150,000 to 200,000 clones, over 75% occurring once; the ten biggest clones make up roughly a tenth. Trimming cost V 7 bases and J 11 bases, with 17 bases left between them. The CDR3 loop spans 11 amino acids. The germline V gene has CDR1 SQVTM and CDR2 ANQGSEA. The sample taken for sequencing was peripheral blood. This receptor was taken from a human donor in a cohort sampled during active COVID-19. The chain carries TRBV29-1 and TRBJ1-1; D unresolved. CDR3 in amino acids: CSGGEGLVAFF. The CDR3 DNA reads TGCAGCGGGGGAGAGGGATTGGTGGCTTTCTTT. The variable domain in full, with the rest retrieved from reference TRBV29-1 and TRBJ1-1, is SAVISQKPSRDICQRGTSLTIQCQVDSQVTMMFWYRQQPGQSLTLIATANQGSEATYESGFVIDKFPISRPNLTFSTLTVSNMSPEDSSIYLCSGGEGLVAFFGQGTRLTVV.